These 18 T cell receptor beta chains were all obtained from the same sample, sequenced in a study of neoadjuvant nivolumab and ipilimumab in lung cancer (TCRdb year 2020). Library method: the immunoSEQ multiplex PCR assay. The source is immuneACCESS, and TCRdb retained only in-frame sequences with V and J called. Part of the clones is not carried over; for the studies checked, unresolved V genes explain less than half of this, and the remainder is unexplained. In this sample the table shows a few thousand clones, roughly 84% of which occur a single time. The ten largest clones represent about 9.4% of the sample. In the paper's terms, the time point label means: at surgical resection after neoadjuvant nivolumab +/- ipilimumab. The source material was adjacent normal lung tissue, sampled after neoadjuvant nivolumab, alone or with ipilimumab, at or shortly before surgery. Every receptor here comes from an adult with non-small cell lung cancer.

The V and J genes are TRBV2 and TRBJ2-3, with 12 positions matching TRBD2. J gave up 2 bases and V 7 bases, and 7 bases lay outside the gene matches. Germline loops: CDR1 SNHLY, CDR2 FYNNEI. CDR3 size: 16 residues. Here the CDR3 DNA reads TGTGCCAGCAAGGAACTAGCGGGAGGCGACACAGATACGCAGTATTTT. It is translated as CASKELAGGDTDTQYF.

V and J are TRBV7-9 and TRBJ2-7; 10 bases map to TRBD1. The length of the CDR3 is 15 residues. Germline CDR1 is SEHNR and CDR2 is FQNEAQ (reference sequence). J was trimmed by 1 base and V by 4 bases; bases with no gene match: 4. The CDR3 sequence: CASSSRQGASYEQYF. CDR3 sequence (DNA): TGTGCCAGCAGCTCCAGACAGGGGGCTTCCTACGAGCAGTACTTC.

J is TRBJ2-5 and V is TRBV15; D uncertain. The CDR3 is made up of 15 amino acids. The V end lost 1 base, the J end lost 2 bases, and 11 bases lay between the germline ends. Germline CDR1 is LNHNV and CDR2 is YYDKDF (reference sequence). CDR3 bases: TGTGCCACCAGCAGAGTATACAACAGACAAGAGACCCAGTACTTC. Translation gives CATSRVYNRQETQYF.

J is TRBJ1-2 and V is TRBV13; 11 positions agree with TRBD1. This CDR3 contains 15 residues. Germline loops: CDR1 PRHDT, CDR2 FYEKMQ (reference sequence). With 5 bases clipped from V and 6 bases from J, the junction kept 8 bases outside the gene matches. The CDR3 DNA reads TGTGCCAGCAGCCCTCGGACAGGGGGCCCCCATGGCTACACCTTC. Its translation is CASSPRTGGPHGYTF.

The chain carries TRBV30 and TRBJ1-1, with no clear D. The CDR3 runs 18 residues. V was clipped by 2 bases and J by 5 bases, with 27 bases between them. CDR1 is GTSNPN, CDR2 SVGIG, per germline (reference sequence). CDR3 DNA: TGTGCCTGGAGTAAGGGAACGCCATGGGGAAAAGTTCGGACTGAAGCTTTCTTT. This codes for CAWSKGTPWGKVRTEAFF.

The chain joins TRBV29-1 to TRBJ2-3; weak D call: TRBD2 (6 bases). V shed 7 bases and J shed 0 bases, with 11 bases lying between them. The V gene's germline CDR1 is SQVTM and CDR2 ANQGSEA. This CDR3 contains 13 residues. The CDR3 region has the DNA TGCAGCGCGGGGGTTTCTAGCACAGATACGCAGTATTTT. Protein sequence: CSAGVSSTDTQYF.

This clone is a singleton in its sample. The V and J genes are TRBV18 and TRBJ1-1; TRBD1 matches at 7 bases. J lost 0 bases, V lost 6 bases, and 13 bases had no gene match. Per the germline V gene, CDR1 is KGHSH and CDR2 is LQKENI. CDR3 length: 17 residues. As DNA, the CDR3 is TGTGCCAGCTCTCCCAGGTGGGGACAGCCTCTGAACACTGAAGCTTTCTTT. As protein: CASSPRWGQPLNTEAFF.

V is TRBV18 and J is TRBJ1-4; D ambiguous. V lost 4 bases, J lost 1 base, and 16 bases lay in between. The CDR3 contains 17 residues. In germline, CDR1 is KGHSH, CDR2 LQKENI. The CDR3 sequence is CASSHRPRPGTNEKLFF. The CDR3 bases are TGTGCCAGCTCACATCGACCGCGCCCGGGAACTAATGAAAAACTGTTTTTT.

This clone was seen a single time. The chain carries TRBV5-1 and TRBJ2-3; TRBD2 matches 13 bases. The CDR3 is 16 residues long. The germline V gene has CDR1 SGHRS and CDR2 YFSETQ. Germline trimming cut 2 bases from V and 3 bases from J; bases unmatched to any gene: 3. DNA of the CDR3: TGCGCCAGCAGCTTTCGGACTAGCGGGAGAACAGATACGCAGTATTTT. Encoded protein: CASSFRTSGRTDTQYF.

J is TRBJ1-2 and V is TRBV2; 8 bases are a match to TRBD1. CDR1 and CDR2 (germline): SNHLY, FYNNEI. With 6 bases clipped from V and 8 bases from J, the junction kept 8 bases outside the gene matches. CDR3 length: 13 residues. The DNA of the CDR3 is TGTGCCAGCAGAAAGGACAGGGACAAGGGCTACACCTTC. Amino acids: CASRKDRDKGYTF. The full variable domain, rest sourced from reference TRBV2 and TRBJ1-2, is EPEVTQTPSHQVTQMGQEVILRCVPISNHLYFYWYRQILGQKVEFLVSFYNNEISEKSEIFDDQFSVERPDGSNFTLKIRSTKLEDSAMYFCASRKDRDKGYTFGSGTRLTVV.

This clone was recorded a few times. V usage is TRBV30 and J usage is TRBJ2-7; 8 bases are a match to TRBD1. V lost 5 bases, J lost 0 bases, and 3 bases stayed unmatched. The CDR3 runs 13 residues. Germline V lookup: CDR1 GTSNPN, CDR2 SVGIG (reference sequence). This CDR3 reads CAWSGQDSYEQYF. CDR3 DNA sequence: TGTGCCTGGTCGGGACAGGACTCCTACGAGCAGTACTTC.

The chain couples TRBV7-9 to TRBJ2-1; unclear D gene. The CDR3 length is 13 residues. Germline CDR1 and CDR2: SEHNR and FQNEAQ (reference sequence). V lost 1 base and J 10 bases, leaving 11 bases between the germline ends. The DNA for the CDR3 is TGTGCCAGCAGCTTAGTGGTGTTAGCCGAGCAGTTCTTC. Translation gives CASSLVVLAEQFF.

The chain recombines TRBV4-1 with TRBJ2-2, with a weak D call TRBD1 (6 bases). This CDR3 spans 14 amino acids. CDR1 and CDR2 from the germline V gene are MGHRA and YSYEKL. Trimming left V 0 bases short and J 6 bases short, with 8 bases between. The CDR3 reads CASSQEDRPGELFF. DNA for the CDR3: TGCGCCAGCAGCCAAGAGGACAGACCCGGGGAGCTGTTTTTT.

The chain is built from TRBV11-2 and TRBJ2-3, with D tentatively TRBD2 (6 bases). There are 17 residues in the CDR3. Germline V gene data show CDR1 as SGHAT and CDR2 as FQNNGV. The V gene lost 8 bases and the J gene lost 0 bases, with 21 bases spanning the gap. DNA for the CDR3: TGTGCCAGCGGCCTCTCTTGGATTAGCGGAAGCACAGATACGCAGTATTTT. Amino acids: CASGLSWISGSTDTQYF.

Within the sample, this clone is hyperexpanded. The V call is TRBV5-5, the J call TRBJ2-7; TRBD2 matches 7 bases. This CDR3 comprises 15 residues. The trim removed 2 bases at V and 2 bases at J, leaving 7 bases unmatched. Germline V gene data show CDR1 as SGHKS and CDR2 as YYEKEE (reference sequence). CDR3 sequence: CASSFKAGKTYEQYF. The CDR3 coding sequence is TGTGCCAGCAGCTTTAAAGCGGGAAAAACCTACGAGCAGTACTTC.

In this sample, this clone turned up a few times. The chain employs TRBV29-1 and TRBJ1-2; 8 bases agree with TRBD1. Germline-derived CDR1 and CDR2 are SQVTM and ANQGSEA. The CDR3 sequence is 14 residues long. Unmatched junction bases numbered 15, after V lost 8 bases and J lost 7 bases. CDR3 residues: CSCRTGSPPGGYTF. The CDR3 DNA is TGCAGCTGCCGGACAGGGTCCCCACCGGGTGGCTACACCTTC. Together with reference TRBV29-1 and TRBJ1-2, the CDR3 gives the full variable domain: SAVISQKPSRDICQRGTSLTIQCQVDSQVTMMFWYRQQPGQSLTLIATANQGSEATYESGFVIDKFPISRPNLTFSTLTVSNMSPEDSSIYLCSCRTGSPPGGYTFGSGTRLTVV.

The rearrangement links TRBV7-2 to TRBJ1-2; possible D gene TRBD1, 6 bases. Germline CDR1 reads SGHTA; CDR2 reads FQGNSA. V dropped 5 bases and J dropped 4 bases, with 14 bases sitting between them. This CDR3 is built from 14 residues. CDR3 DNA sequence: TGTGCCAGCAGCCCAAAGTCAGGGGCCTATGGCTACACCTTC. Its protein is CASSPKSGAYGYTF. Complete variable domain (other parts from reference TRBV7-2 and TRBJ1-2): GAGVSQSPSNKVTEKGKDVELRCDPISGHTALYWYRQSLGQGLEFLIYFQGNSAPDKSGLPSDRFSAERTGGSVSTLTIQRTQQEDSAVYLCASSPKSGAYGYTFGSGTRLTVV.

CDR3 coding DNA: TGTGCTAGTGGTTTCCCAGGGGAAACCATCCCTGGGGCCAACGTCCTGACTTTC. Its translation is CASGFPGETIPGANVLTF. The rearrangement links TRBV12-5 to TRBJ2-6; D is possibly TRBD1 (6 bases). V lost 3 bases and J 2 bases, leaving 17 bases between the germline ends. Germline V gene sequence: CDR1 LGHNT, CDR2 FRNRAP. This CDR3 comprises 18 residues.